A single TCR beta chain is shown here with its context. The antigen is undetermined. Pooled together were second doses at about 4 or about 12 weeks. The source of the sample is a study of T cell responses to AZD1222 COVID-19 vaccine. Trimming removed 6 bases from V and 5 bases from J, with 7 bases in between. The CDR3 covers 11 residues. General study points: The number of AZD1222 recipients seropositive at baseline was only five or six.

Produced via immunoSEQ multiplex PCR; TCRdb's table is partial and in-frame only. This table holds about 140,000 clones, roughly 92% found once. The rearrangement links TRBV12-3 or TRBV12-4 to TRBJ2-5; D gene uncertain. The TCR sequence derives from an adult who received the AZD1222 COVID-19 vaccine. The input for sequencing was peripheral blood, taken 28 days after the second AZD1222 dose. Here the CDR3 reads CASRSGETQYF. The CDR3 DNA sequence: TGTGCCAGCAGATCCGGGGAGACCCAGTACTTC.